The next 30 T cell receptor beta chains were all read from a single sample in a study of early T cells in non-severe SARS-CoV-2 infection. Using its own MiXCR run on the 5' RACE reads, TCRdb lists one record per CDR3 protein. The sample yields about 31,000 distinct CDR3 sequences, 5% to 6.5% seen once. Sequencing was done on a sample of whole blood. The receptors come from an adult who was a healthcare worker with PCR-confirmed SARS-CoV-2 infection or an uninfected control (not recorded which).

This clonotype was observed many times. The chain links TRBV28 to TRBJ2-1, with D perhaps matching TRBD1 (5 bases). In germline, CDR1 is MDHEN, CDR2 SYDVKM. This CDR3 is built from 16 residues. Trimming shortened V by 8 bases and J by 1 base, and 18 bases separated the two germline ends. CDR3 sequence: CASSNPDSASYNEQFF. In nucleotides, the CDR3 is TGTGCCAGCTCAAATCCCGACAGCGCATCCTACAATGAGCAGTTCTTC.

CDR3: CASSQDGRGLGEQYF. The CDR3, as DNA: TGCGCCAGCAGCCAAGACGGTCGGGGCCTGGGCGAGCAGTACTTC. The chain employs TRBV4-3 and TRBJ2-7; D is possibly TRBD1 or TRBD2 (5 bases each). Trimming stripped 0 bases from V and 6 bases from J, with 15 bases between. There are 15 residues in the CDR3. From germline, CDR1 is LGHNA and CDR2 YSLEER.

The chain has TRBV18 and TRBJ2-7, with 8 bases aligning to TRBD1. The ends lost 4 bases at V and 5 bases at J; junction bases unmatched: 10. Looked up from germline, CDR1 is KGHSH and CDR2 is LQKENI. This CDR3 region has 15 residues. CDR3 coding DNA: TGTGCCAGCTCACTTACATCAGGGGGCGGAGACGAGCAGTACTTC. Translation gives CASSLTSGGGDEQYF.

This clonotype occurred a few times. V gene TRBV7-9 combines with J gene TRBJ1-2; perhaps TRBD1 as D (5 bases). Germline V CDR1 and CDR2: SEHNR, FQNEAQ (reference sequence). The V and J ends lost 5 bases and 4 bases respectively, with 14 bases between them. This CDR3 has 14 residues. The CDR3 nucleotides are TGTGCCAGCAGCCCCGGAGGGGCAGTCTATGGCTACACCTTC. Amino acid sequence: CASSPGGAVYGYTF.

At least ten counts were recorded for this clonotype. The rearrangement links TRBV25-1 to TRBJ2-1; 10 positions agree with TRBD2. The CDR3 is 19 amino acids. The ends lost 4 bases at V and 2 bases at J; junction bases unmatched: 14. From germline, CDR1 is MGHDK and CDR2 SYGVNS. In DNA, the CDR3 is TGTGCCAGCAGTGCCAACCCCGGAGGTACTAGCGGGACCTACAATGAGCAGTTCTTC. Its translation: CASSANPGGTSGTYNEQFF.

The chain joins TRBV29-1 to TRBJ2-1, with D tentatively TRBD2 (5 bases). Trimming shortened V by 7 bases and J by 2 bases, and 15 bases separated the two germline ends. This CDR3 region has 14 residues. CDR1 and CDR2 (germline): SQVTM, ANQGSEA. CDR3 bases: TGCAGCGCGAGGTCCAGCGGAACCTACAATGAGCAGTTCTTC. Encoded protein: CSARSSGTYNEQFF.

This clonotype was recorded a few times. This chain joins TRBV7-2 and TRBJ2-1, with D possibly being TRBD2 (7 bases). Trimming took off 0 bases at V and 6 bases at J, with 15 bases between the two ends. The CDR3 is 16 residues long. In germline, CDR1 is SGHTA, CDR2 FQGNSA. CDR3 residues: CASSLALGGAGNEQFF. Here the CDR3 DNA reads TGTGCCAGCAGCTTAGCGCTAGGGGGGGCAGGCAATGAGCAGTTCTTC. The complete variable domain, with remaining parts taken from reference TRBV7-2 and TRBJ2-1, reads GAGVSQSPSNKVTEKGKDVELRCDPISGHTALYWYRQSLGQGLEFLIYFQGNSAPDKSGLPSDRFSAERTGGSVSTLTIQRTQQEDSAVYLCASSLALGGAGNEQFFGPGTRLTVL.

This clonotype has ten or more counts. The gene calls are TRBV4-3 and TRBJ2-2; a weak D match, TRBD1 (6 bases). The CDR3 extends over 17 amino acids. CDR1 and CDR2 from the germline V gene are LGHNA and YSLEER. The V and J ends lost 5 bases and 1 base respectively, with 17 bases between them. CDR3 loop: CASSVNRAWGNTGELFF. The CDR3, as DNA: TGCGCCAGCAGCGTTAACAGGGCCTGGGGGAACACCGGGGAGCTGTTTTTT.

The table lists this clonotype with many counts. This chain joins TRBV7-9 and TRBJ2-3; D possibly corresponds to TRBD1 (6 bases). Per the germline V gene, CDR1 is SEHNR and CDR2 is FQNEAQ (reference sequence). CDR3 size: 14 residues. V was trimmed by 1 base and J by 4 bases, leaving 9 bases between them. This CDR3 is CASSLVAGADTQYF. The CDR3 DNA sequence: TGTGCCAGCAGCTTAGTGGCAGGGGCAGATACGCAGTATTTT.

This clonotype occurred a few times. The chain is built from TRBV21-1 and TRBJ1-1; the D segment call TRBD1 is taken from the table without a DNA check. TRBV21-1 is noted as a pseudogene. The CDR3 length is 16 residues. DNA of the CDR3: TGTGCCAGCAGCAAAGGGGGGGCGACAGTAAACACTGAAGCTTTCTTT. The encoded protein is CASSKGGATVNTEAFF.

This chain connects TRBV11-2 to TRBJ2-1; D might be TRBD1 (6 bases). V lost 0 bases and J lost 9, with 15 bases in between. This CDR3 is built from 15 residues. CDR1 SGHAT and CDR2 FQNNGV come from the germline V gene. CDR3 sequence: CASSLDPPPRGEQFF. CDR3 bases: TGTGCCAGCAGCTTAGATCCCCCCCCCAGGGGTGAGCAGTTCTTC.

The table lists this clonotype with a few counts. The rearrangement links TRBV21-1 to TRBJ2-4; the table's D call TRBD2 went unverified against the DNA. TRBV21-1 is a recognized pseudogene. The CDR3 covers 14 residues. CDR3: CASRGLADKNIQYF. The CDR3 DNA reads TGTGCCAGCAGAGGACTAGCGGACAAAAACATTCAGTACTTC.

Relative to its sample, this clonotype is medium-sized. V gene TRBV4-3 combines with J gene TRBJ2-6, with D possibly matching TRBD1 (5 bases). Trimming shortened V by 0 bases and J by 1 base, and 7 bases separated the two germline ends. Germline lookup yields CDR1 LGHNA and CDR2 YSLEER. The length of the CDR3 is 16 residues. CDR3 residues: CASSQEAGSGANVLTF. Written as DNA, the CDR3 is TGCGCCAGCAGCCAAGAGGCAGGGTCTGGGGCCAACGTCCTGACTTTC.

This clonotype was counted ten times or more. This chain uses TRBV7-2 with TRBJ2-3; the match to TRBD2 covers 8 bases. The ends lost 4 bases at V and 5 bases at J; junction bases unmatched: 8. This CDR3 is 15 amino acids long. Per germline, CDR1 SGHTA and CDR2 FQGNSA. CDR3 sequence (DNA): TGTGCCAGCAGCTCACGGCGGGGGGTTGTAGATACGCAGTATTTT. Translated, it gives CASSSRRGVVDTQYF. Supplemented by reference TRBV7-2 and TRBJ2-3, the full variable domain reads GAGVSQSPSNKVTEKGKDVELRCDPISGHTALYWYRQSLGQGLEFLIYFQGNSAPDKSGLPSDRFSAERTGGSVSTLTIQRTQQEDSAVYLCASSSRRGVVDTQYFGPGTRLTVL.

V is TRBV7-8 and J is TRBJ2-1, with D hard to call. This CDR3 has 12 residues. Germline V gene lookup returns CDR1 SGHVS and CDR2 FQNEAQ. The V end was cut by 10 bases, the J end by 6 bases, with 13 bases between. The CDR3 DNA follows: TGTGCCACCAAAACCTCAGCCAATGAGCAGTTCTTC. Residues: CATKTSANEQFF. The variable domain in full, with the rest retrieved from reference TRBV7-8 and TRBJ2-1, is GAGVSQSPRYKVAKRGQDVALRCDPISGHVSLFWYQQALGQGPEFLTYFQNEAQLDKSGLPSDRFFAERPEGSVSTLKIQRTQQEDSAVYLCATKTSANEQFFGPGTRLTVL.

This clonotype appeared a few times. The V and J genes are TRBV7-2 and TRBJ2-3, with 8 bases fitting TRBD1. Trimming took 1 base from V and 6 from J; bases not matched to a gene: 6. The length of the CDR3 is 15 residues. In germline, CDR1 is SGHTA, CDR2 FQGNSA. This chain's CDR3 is CASSLVAGGVDTQYF. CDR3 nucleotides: TGTGCCAGCAGCTTAGTGGCAGGGGGCGTGGATACGCAGTATTTT.

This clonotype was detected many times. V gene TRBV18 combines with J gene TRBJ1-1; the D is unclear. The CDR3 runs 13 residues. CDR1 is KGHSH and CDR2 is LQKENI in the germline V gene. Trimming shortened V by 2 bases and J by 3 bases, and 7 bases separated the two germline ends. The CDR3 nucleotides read TGTGCCAGCTCACCATCGGTGGACACTGAAGCTTTCTTT. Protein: CASSPSVDTEAFF. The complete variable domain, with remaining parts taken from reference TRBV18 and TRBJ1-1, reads NAGVMQNPRHLVRRRGQEARLRCSPMKGHSHVYWYRQLPEEGLKFMVYLQKENIIDESGMPKERFSAEFPKEGPSILRIQQVVRGDSAAYFCASSPSVDTEAFFGQGTRLTVV.

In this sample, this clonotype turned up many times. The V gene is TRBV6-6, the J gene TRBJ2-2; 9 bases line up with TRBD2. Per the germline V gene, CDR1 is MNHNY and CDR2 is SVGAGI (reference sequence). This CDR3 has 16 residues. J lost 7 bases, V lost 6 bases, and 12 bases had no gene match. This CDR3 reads CASRSLPGLAGGELFF. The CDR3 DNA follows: TGTGCCAGCAGGTCCCTCCCGGGACTAGCAGGCGGGGAGCTGTTTTTT.

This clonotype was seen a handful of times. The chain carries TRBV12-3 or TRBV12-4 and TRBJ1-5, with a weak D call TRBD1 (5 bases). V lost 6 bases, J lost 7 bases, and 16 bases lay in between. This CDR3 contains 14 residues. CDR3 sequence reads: CASRPGPPWQPQHF. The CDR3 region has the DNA TGTGCCAGCAGACCGGGACCCCCCTGGCAGCCCCAGCATTTT.

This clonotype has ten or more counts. The CDR3 region has the DNA TGTGCCAGCAGCGCTGGGACTGCCCTCAAACTGTTTTTT. This codes for CASSAGTALKLFF. The chain links TRBV7-2 to TRBJ1-4; D may be TRBD1 (5 bases). Trimming took off 5 bases at V and 11 bases at J, with 15 bases between the two ends. The CDR3 has 13 amino acids. Looked up from germline, CDR1 is SGHTA and CDR2 is FQGNSA.

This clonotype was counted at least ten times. The CDR3 DNA is TGCAGTGCTAGAGATAGTGCTTGGAGCTCCTATAATTCACCCCTCCACTTT. It encodes CSARDSAWSSYNSPLHF. The chain carries TRBV20-1 and TRBJ1-6; D is ambiguous. CDR3 length equals 17 residues. Germline CDR1 is DFQATT and CDR2 is SNEGSKA (reference sequence). V was cut by 0 bases and J by 0 bases, with 12 bases left in between.

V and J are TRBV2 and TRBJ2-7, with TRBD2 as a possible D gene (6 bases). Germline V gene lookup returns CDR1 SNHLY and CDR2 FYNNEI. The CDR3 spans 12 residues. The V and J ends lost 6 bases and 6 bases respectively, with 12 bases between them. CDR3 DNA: TGTGCCAGCAGCGTGGGGGGTGGCGAGCAGTACTTC. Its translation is CASSVGGGEQYF.

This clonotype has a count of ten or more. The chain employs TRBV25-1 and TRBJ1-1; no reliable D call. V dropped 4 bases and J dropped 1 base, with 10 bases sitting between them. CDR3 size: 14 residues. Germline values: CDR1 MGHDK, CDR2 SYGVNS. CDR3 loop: CASSVGSKNTEAFF. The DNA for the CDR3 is TGTGCCAGCAGTGTTGGCAGTAAGAACACTGAAGCTTTCTTT.

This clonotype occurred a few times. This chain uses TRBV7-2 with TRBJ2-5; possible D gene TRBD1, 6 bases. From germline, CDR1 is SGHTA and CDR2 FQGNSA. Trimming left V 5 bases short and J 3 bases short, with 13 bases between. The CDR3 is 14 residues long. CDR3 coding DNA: TGTGCCAGCAGCGTACGCTGGACAGAAGAGACCCAGTACTTC. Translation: CASSVRWTEETQYF. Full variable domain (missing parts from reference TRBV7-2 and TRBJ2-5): GAGVSQSPSNKVTEKGKDVELRCDPISGHTALYWYRQSLGQGLEFLIYFQGNSAPDKSGLPSDRFSAERTGGSVSTLTIQRTQQEDSAVYLCASSVRWTEETQYFGPGTRLLVL.

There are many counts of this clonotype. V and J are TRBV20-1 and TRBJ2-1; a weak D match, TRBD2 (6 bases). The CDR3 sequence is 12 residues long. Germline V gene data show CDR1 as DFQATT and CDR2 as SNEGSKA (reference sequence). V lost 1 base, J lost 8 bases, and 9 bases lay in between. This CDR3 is CSARGGEYEQFF. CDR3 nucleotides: TGCAGTGCTAGAGGGGGGGAGTATGAGCAGTTCTTC.

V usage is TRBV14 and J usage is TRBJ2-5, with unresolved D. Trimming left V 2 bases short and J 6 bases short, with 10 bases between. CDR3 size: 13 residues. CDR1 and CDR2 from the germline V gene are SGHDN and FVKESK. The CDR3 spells CASSQHGQQTQYF. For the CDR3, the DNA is TGTGCCAGCAGCCAACACGGGCAACAGACCCAGTACTTC.

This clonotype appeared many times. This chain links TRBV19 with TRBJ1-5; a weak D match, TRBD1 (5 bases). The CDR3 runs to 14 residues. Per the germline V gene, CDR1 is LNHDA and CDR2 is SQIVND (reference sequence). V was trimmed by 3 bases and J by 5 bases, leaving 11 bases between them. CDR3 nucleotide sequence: TGTGCCAGTAGTATGCAGGGTGCGTATCAGCCCCAGCATTTT. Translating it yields CASSMQGAYQPQHF. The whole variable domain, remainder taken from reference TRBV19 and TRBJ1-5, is DGGITQSPKYLFRKEGQNVTLSCEQNLNHDAMYWYRQDPGQGLRLIYYSQIVNDFQKGDIAEGYSVSREKKESFPLTVTSAQKNPTAFYLCASSMQGAYQPQHFGDGTRLSIL.

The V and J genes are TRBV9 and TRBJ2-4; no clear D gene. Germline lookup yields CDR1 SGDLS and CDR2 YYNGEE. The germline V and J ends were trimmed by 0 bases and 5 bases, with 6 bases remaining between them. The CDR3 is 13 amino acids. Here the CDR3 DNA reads TGTGCCAGCAGCGTAGCTGGGGAAAACATTCAGTACTTC. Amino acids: CASSVAGENIQYF.

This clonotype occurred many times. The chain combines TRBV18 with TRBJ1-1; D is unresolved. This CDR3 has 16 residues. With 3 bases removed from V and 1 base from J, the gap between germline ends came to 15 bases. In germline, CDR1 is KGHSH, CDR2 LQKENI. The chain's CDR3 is CASSPPMPRGNTEAFF. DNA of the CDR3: TGTGCCAGCTCACCCCCGATGCCCCGGGGGAACACTGAAGCTTTCTTT.

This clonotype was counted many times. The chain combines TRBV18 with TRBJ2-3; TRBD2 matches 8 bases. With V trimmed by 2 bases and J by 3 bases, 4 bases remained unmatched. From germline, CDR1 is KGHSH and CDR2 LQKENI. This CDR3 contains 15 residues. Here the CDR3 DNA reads TGTGCCAGCTCACCAGCGGGACTAGGTACAGATACGCAGTATTTT. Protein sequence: CASSPAGLGTDTQYF.